This T cell receptor (beta chain) is drawn from a study of Ad26.COV2.S vaccination and SARS-CoV-2 variants. V was pared by 5 bases and J by 6 bases, with 10 bases of the junction left unmatched. The CDR3 is 16 amino acids. The germline V gene has CDR1 MDHEN and CDR2 SYDVKM. Clones were read by immunoSEQ multiplex PCR, and TCRdb kept only the in-frame ones, dropping some. The top ten hold approximately 2.5% of the sample, which has around 450,000 clones, about 88% seen once. As for treatment: around 19 received Ad26.COV2.S at low or high dose, single or two shots; 5 received placebo; per-sample allocation not given. Material that was analyzed had been drawn on day 63 after the first vaccine or placebo injection.

Source: peripheral blood, taken in a trial of Ad26.COV2.S vaccine versus placebo. The TCR originated in a person aged 18-60 years who received the Ad26.COV2.S COVID-19 vaccine or a placebo. This chain joins TRBV28 and TRBJ2-3, with 11 bases lining up with TRBD2. CDR3 bases: TGTGCCAGCAGTCTTGTCCTAGCGGGGGGATCCGATACGCAGTATTTT. Its protein is CASSLVLAGGSDTQYF.